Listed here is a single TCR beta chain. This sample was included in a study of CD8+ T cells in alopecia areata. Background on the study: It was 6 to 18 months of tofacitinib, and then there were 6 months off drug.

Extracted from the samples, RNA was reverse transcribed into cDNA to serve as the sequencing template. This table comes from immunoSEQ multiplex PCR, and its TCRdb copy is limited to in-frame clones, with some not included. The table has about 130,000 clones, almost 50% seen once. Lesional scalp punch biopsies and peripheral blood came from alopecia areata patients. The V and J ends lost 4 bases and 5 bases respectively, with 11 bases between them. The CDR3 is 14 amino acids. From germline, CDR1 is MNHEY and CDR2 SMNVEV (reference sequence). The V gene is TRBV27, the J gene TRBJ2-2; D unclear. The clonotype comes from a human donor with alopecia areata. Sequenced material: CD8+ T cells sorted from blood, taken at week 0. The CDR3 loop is CASSSLKMTGELFF. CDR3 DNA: TGTGCCAGCAGTTCGTTGAAGATGACCGGGGAGCTGTTTTTT.